This T cell receptor beta chain is drawn from a study of T cell repertoires in cytomegalovirus infection. The V gene lost 6 bases and the J gene lost 0 bases, with 8 bases spanning the gap. This CDR3 has 14 residues. MiXCR, run by TCRdb on the reads, gives a single entry per CDR3 protein. Of hundreds of thousands of distinct CDR3 sequences listed, less than 35% were seen once; the top ten hold around an eighth. For this clonotype: Antigen specificity is unknown.

Here the sequenced sample was cultured CD8+ T cells from PBMCs, taken from culture after CMV antigen stimulation. The receptor's source is a human donor in good health (CMV status not recorded). Some clones in this sample may be carry-over from other donors' samples. The rearrangement links TRBV12-3 or TRBV12-4 to TRBJ1-4, with D possibly TRBD1 on 5 matching bases. The chain's CDR3 is CASSRQPTNEKLFF. The DNA of the CDR3 is TGTGCCAGCAGCCGACAGCCAACTAATGAAAAACTGTTTTTT.